This paragraph reports one T cell receptor beta chain. The data were taken from a study of preoperative IRX-2 immunotherapy in early breast cancer. The treatment here: preoperative locoregional IRX-2 cytokine immunotherapy. Preoperative locoregional IRX-2 cytokine immunotherapy was tested in the phase Ib source study. Generated by immunoSEQ multiplex PCR, the TCRdb table keeps only in-frame clones and is missing some. The table has about 26,000 clones, around 90% seen once. The germline CDR1 and CDR2 sequences are SEHNR and FQNEAQ (reference sequence). V lost 5 bases, J lost 2 bases, and 10 bases lay in between. This CDR3 spans 14 amino acids.

This sample was taken from a patient treated with IRX-2 immunotherapy. This rearrangement joins TRBV7-9 to TRBJ1-5, with a weak D call TRBD1 (5 bases). The source is a human donor with breast cancer. The CDR3 DNA is TGTGCCAGCAGCAGGGGAGAAGGCAATCAGCCCCAGCATTTT. Encoded protein: CASSRGEGNQPQHF.